This TCR beta chain emerged from a study of CD8 T cells in Susac syndrome. CDR1 and CDR2 (germline): LGHDT, YNNKEL (reference sequence). V shed 3 bases and J shed 11 bases, with 18 bases lying between them. There are 14 residues in the CDR3. The multiple sclerosis control group was made up of treatment-naive patients with stable or active relapsing-remitting disease. Reverse transcription of roughly 0.5 to 1 ug RNA was carried out with random hexamers. From the immunoSEQ multiplex PCR reads, TCRdb called clonotypes with MiXCR, one entry per CDR3 protein. The sample comprises some 200,000 distinct CDR3 sequences, approximately 95% of which are singletons, and roughly 0.1% rests with the top ten.

The receptor was isolated from a human donor with multiple sclerosis. V is TRBV3-1 and J is TRBJ2-3; D unresolved. The sample was CD4+ T cells from PBMCs. Written as DNA, the CDR3 is TGTGCCAGCAGCCATTGGCGAGAAACCTCCGAGCAGTATTTT. It translates to CASSHWRETSEQYF.